This TCR beta chain came from a study of T cell responses to AZD1222 COVID-19 vaccine. Note on this clone: The antigen is unknown.

Whole-study findings and limits: Repertoire sampling was restricted to post-peak T cell response timepoints. Clonal diversity may have been underestimated in mostly white British donors. Receipt of two AZD1222 doses was followed by a rise in Spike-specific TCR breadth and depth. Targeting of unmutated variant regions was reportedly seen in nearly half of spike-specific TCRs.

Sequencing used immunoSEQ multiplex PCR; TCRdb keeps in-frame clones, though not all of them. The sample has about 130,000 clones; over 80% are singletons. CDR3 length equals 14 residues. The V gene lost 1 base and the J gene lost 8 bases, with 11 bases spanning the gap. Germline assignment: CDR1 LGHNA and CDR2 YSLEER. Sequenced material: peripheral blood, taken 28 days after the second AZD1222 dose. This chain connects TRBV4-3 to TRBJ1-4; D ambiguous. The sequence came from an adult who received the AZD1222 COVID-19 vaccine. The CDR3 protein is CASSQGPTEEKLFF. CDR3 nucleotide sequence: TGCGCCAGCAGCCAAGGACCAACGGAGGAAAAACTGTTTTTT.